This is a list of T cell receptor beta chains from one sample in a study of molecular identifiers for immune sequencing clone quantification. TCRdb fed the PCR reads into MiXCR, producing one record per CDR3 protein. There are around 100,000 distinct CDR3 sequences in the sample; under 40% occur only once, and less than 10% lies in the top ten. The sequenced sample consisted of naive CD8+ T cells from blood, with Jurkat cell RNA spiked in. Receptor source: a human donor in good health. Some libraries in this study had Jurkat cell RNA spiked in. CDR3s include the opening cysteine and the closing phenylalanine or tryptophan. Each record gives: J gene, D gene, clone size, V gene, CDR3 protein, CDR3 DNA. The D gene is left open where the match is weak. Some rows have no size entry. The others give once, few or many, or a class for an expanded clone.

J gene: TRBJ2-4; D gene: .; clone size: .; V gene: TRBV19; CDR3 protein: CASSIEQGLTKNIQYF; CDR3 DNA: TGTGCCAGTAGTATTGAGCAGGGTTTGACCAAAAACATTCAGTACTTC
J gene: TRBJ2-5; D gene: .; clone size: .; V gene: TRBV2; CDR3 protein: CANRGLRETQYF; CDR3 DNA: TGTGCCAACCGGGGGTTGCGGGAGACCCAGTACTTC
J gene: TRBJ1-1; D gene: .; clone size: few; V gene: TRBV20-1; CDR3 protein: CSASPFLPSTEAFF; CDR3 DNA: TGCAGTGCCTCTCCTTTTTTGCCGAGCACTGAAGCTTTCTTT
J gene: TRBJ2-7; D gene: .; clone size: few; V gene: TRBV27; CDR3 protein: CALGREQYF; CDR3 DNA: TGTGCCCTGGGGCGGGAGCAGTACTTC
J gene: TRBJ2-5; D gene: TRBD2; clone size: many; V gene: TRBV7-8; CDR3 protein: CASSLEPSGQETQYF; CDR3 DNA: TGTGCCAGCAGCTTAGAACCTAGCGGCCAAGAGACCCAGTACTTC
J gene: TRBJ2-7; D gene: .; clone size: .; V gene: TRBV4-2; CDR3 protein: CVSSQDGSREQYF; CDR3 DNA: TGTGTCAGCAGCCAAGATGGTTCCCGCGAGCAGTACTTC
J gene: TRBJ2-7; D gene: TRBD2; clone size: many; V gene: TRBV25-1; CDR3 protein: CATLGPGTNGLFYEQYF; CDR3 DNA: TGTGCCACCCTGGGACCGGGGACTAATGGATTATTCTACGAGCAGTACTTC
J gene: TRBJ2-5; D gene: TRBD1; clone size: few; V gene: TRBV12-3/TRBV12-4; CDR3 protein: CASSSTGDQETQYF; CDR3 DNA: TGTGCCAGCAGTTCTACAGGGGATCAAGAGACCCAGTACTTC
J gene: TRBJ1-5; D gene: TRBD1; clone size: many; V gene: TRBV15; CDR3 protein: CATSGDRGQPQHF; CDR3 DNA: TGTGCCACCAGCGGCGACAGGGGACAGCCCCAGCATTTT
J gene: TRBJ2-7; D gene: .; clone size: many; V gene: TRBV28; CDR3 protein: CASSFNREQYF; CDR3 DNA: TGTGCCAGCAGTTTTAACCGGGAGCAGTACTTC
J gene: TRBJ2-7; D gene: TRBD2; clone size: .; V gene: TRBV28; CDR3 protein: CASSLASGTYEQYF; CDR3 DNA: TGTGCCAGCAGTTTGGCTAGCGGGACTTACGAGCAGTACTTC
J gene: TRBJ1-1; D gene: .; clone size: .; V gene: TRBV7-6; CDR3 protein: CASSGGGRGSEAFF; CDR3 DNA: TGTGCCAGCAGCGGAGGCGGGAGGGGCTCTGAAGCTTTCTTT
J gene: TRBJ2-7; D gene: TRBD2; clone size: .; V gene: TRBV29-1; CDR3 protein: CSVEVTSGTFEQYF; CDR3 DNA: TGCAGCGTTGAAGTAACTAGCGGAACCTTCGAGCAGTACTTC
J gene: TRBJ2-2; D gene: .; clone size: many; V gene: TRBV7-6; CDR3 protein: CASSSWMTNTGELFF; CDR3 DNA: TGTGCCAGCAGCTCTTGGATGACGAACACCGGGGAGCTGTTTTTT
J gene: TRBJ1-2; D gene: .; clone size: .; V gene: TRBV6-1; CDR3 protein: CASSVGGSNYGYTF; CDR3 DNA: TGTGCCAGCAGTGTTGGGGGGTCTAACTATGGCTACACCTTC
J gene: TRBJ2-5; D gene: .; clone size: .; V gene: TRBV9; CDR3 protein: CASSVGRGDETQYF; CDR3 DNA: TGTGCCAGCAGCGTAGGACGGGGAGACGAGACCCAGTACTTC
J gene: TRBJ2-7; D gene: .; clone size: .; V gene: TRBV4-2; CDR3 protein: CASNKGHGYEQYF; CDR3 DNA: TGTGCCAGCAACAAGGGACACGGCTACGAGCAGTACTTC
J gene: TRBJ2-7; D gene: .; clone size: many; V gene: TRBV28; CDR3 protein: CASKIRSRSYEQYF; CDR3 DNA: TGTGCCAGCAAAATTCGGAGTCGCTCCTACGAGCAGTACTTC
J gene: TRBJ2-7; D gene: TRBD2; clone size: .; V gene: TRBV10-3; CDR3 protein: CAIRDLLAGVSYEQYF; CDR3 DNA: TGTGCCATCAGGGATCTTCTAGCGGGGGTCTCCTACGAGCAGTACTTC
J gene: TRBJ1-1; D gene: TRBD1; clone size: .; V gene: TRBV4-1; CDR3 protein: CASSQVDRAEAFF; CDR3 DNA: TGCGCCAGCAGCCAGGTGGACAGGGCTGAAGCTTTCTTT
J gene: TRBJ2-2; D gene: TRBD2; clone size: .; V gene: TRBV5-1; CDR3 protein: CASSRRLAGVSIANTGELFF; CDR3 DNA: TGCGCCAGCAGCAGAAGACTAGCGGGAGTATCCATCGCGAACACCGGGGAGCTGTTTTTT
J gene: TRBJ2-2; D gene: .; clone size: .; V gene: TRBV7-6; CDR3 protein: CASSSGVFPGELLF; CDR3 DNA: TGTGCCAGCAGCTCCGGGGTGTTCCCCGGGGAGCTGTTATTT
J gene: TRBJ2-7; D gene: .; clone size: few; V gene: TRBV27; CDR3 protein: CASSVSRGALSYEQYF; CDR3 DNA: TGTGCCAGCAGTGTAAGCCGGGGGGCCCTCTCCTACGAGCAGTACTTC
J gene: TRBJ2-7; D gene: .; clone size: many; V gene: TRBV11-2; CDR3 protein: CASSFVGHGYEQYF; CDR3 DNA: TGTGCCAGCAGCTTCGTGGGGCACGGCTACGAGCAGTACTTC